A selection of T cell receptor beta chains follows, all from one sample in a study of blood T cell repertoires in COVID-19. Clones were sequenced by immunoSEQ multiplex PCR, and TCRdb holds only the in-frame ones, with some missing. This table has 350,000 to 400,000 clones, 85% to 90% appearing once. The sample taken for sequencing was PBMCs or T cells enriched from blood (not recorded which). These receptor sequences come from a young woman who had recovered from COVID-19. CDR3s include the opening cysteine and the closing phenylalanine or tryptophan. A D gene is named only where the DNA matches it firmly. Size values are once, few and many counts, or a class for expanded clones, and some rows have none.

>TRBV9|TRBJ2-1|.|.
CASSVDRDEQFF
TGTGCCAGCAGCGTAGACAGGGATGAGCAGTTCTTC
>TRBV28|TRBJ1-5|.|.
CASSSRVFSNQPQHF
TGTGCCAGCAGTTCACGGGTATTTAGCAATCAGCCCCAGCATTTT
>TRBV18|TRBJ2-7|TRBD1|.
CASSPLTGLSRIEQYF
TGTGCCAGCTCACCACTGACAGGGCTTTCCAGGATCGAGCAGTACTTC
>TRBV28|TRBJ2-7|TRBD1|.
CASARQGTRHEQYF
TGTGCCAGCGCGCGACAGGGTACGCGACACGAGCAGTACTTC
>TRBV7-9|TRBJ2-7|TRBD1|.
CASSLGLRDRGYEQYF
TGTGCCAGCAGCTTAGGGTTACGGGACAGGGGCTACGAGCAGTACTTC
>TRBV28|TRBJ2-1|TRBD2|.
CASSPRTWTSGGGSYNEQFF
TGTGCCAGCAGTCCTAGAACTTGGACTAGCGGGGGGGGCTCCTACAATGAGCAGTTCTTC
>TRBV4-2|TRBJ1-2|.|.
CASSQDGQAYYGYTF
TGTGCCAGCAGCCAAGATGGTCAGGCCTACTATGGCTACACCTTC
>TRBV2|TRBJ1-1|.|.
CASSPLGNTEAFF
TGTGCCAGCAGTCCTCTCGGGAACACTGAAGCTTTCTTT
>TRBV5-4|TRBJ2-1|.|.
CASSSPTDNNEQFF
TGTGCCAGCAGCTCGCCGACAGATAACAATGAGCAGTTCTTC
>TRBV4-1|TRBJ1-4|.|.
CASSQFGLSGTKLFF
TGCGCCAGCAGCCAATTTGGTCTCTCCGGTACAAAACTGTTTTTT
>TRBV29-1|TRBJ1-2|.|few
CSGTDHNYGYTF
TGCAGCGGGACAGATCACAACTATGGCTACACCTTC
>TRBV10-3|TRBJ1-1|.|.
CAISDPGLNTEAFF
TGTGCCATCAGTGACCCAGGCCTGAACACTGAAGCTTTCTTT
>TRBV10-2|TRBJ2-2|TRBD1|once
CATGQTGGAGELFF
TGCGCCACCGGCCAAACAGGGGGAGCCGGGGAGCTGTTTTTT
>TRBV6-5|TRBJ2-5|TRBD1|.
CASSPGQAGETQYF
TGTGCCAGCAGTCCGGGACAGGCGGGAGAGACCCAGTACTTC